The 10 T cell receptor beta chains below come from one sample, sequenced in a study of blood T cells in healthy people across ages (dated by TCRdb to between 2015 and 2017). Libraries were constructed by 5' RACE. The sequencer was an Illumina HiSeq 2500. A second PCR of roughly 7 to 12 cycles was performed with a sample-barcoded 5' primer and a J-beta primer mix. In TCRdb, the public reads were trimmed at Q25 with fastp and aligned with MiXCR, with productive beta chains retained. Under each unique CDR3 protein, matching rows form one entry showing the most common genes and DNA. The sample contains hundreds of thousands of distinct CDR3 sequences, roughly 32% of them found a single time. The top ten hold 15% of the sample. The sample was blood. The source of these receptors is an elderly woman in good health. Donor details come from another sample of the same person, matched by shared clones.

In its sample, this clonotype was seen many times. V and J are TRBV20-1 and TRBJ2-3, with 11 bases aligning to TRBD2. The CDR3 runs to 15 residues. V shed 3 bases, J shed 1 base, and the junction held 3 bases outside the gene matches. The germline CDR1 and CDR2 sequences are DFQATT and SNEGSKA (reference sequence). CDR3 sequence (DNA): TGCAGTGCTAGTTTTAGCGGGGGGGGCACAGATACGCAGTATTTT. This sequence encodes CSASFSGGGTDTQYF.

This sequence joins TRBV2 and TRBJ2-2; D remains unclear. V lost 3 bases and J 3 bases, leaving 8 bases between the germline ends. This CDR3 is 14 amino acids long. Germline assignment: CDR1 SNHLY and CDR2 FYNNEI. The CDR3 DNA reads as TGTGCCAGCAGTGAGAATGGTCACACCGGGGAGCTGTTTTTT. Translation: CASSENGHTGELFF.

The chain carries TRBV28 and TRBJ1-2, with TRBD1 as a possible D gene (5 bases). Trimming removed 3 bases at V and 4 bases at J, with 12 bases between. CDR1 and CDR2 from the germline V gene are MDHEN and SYDVKM. The CDR3 is made up of 14 amino acids. The CDR3 loop reads CASSFGGKGYGYTF. CDR3 bases: TGTGCCAGCAGTTTTGGGGGGAAGGGCTATGGCTACACCTTC.

Notes on this clonotype: Sequence at one end of the junction differs from germline and may be a read error. V and J are TRBV20-1 and TRBJ2-3; D perhaps matches TRBD2 (6 bases). CDR3 size: 15 residues. Germline V gives CDR1 DFQATT, CDR2 SNEGSKA (reference sequence). The chain's CDR3 is CSARGDTPGGDAQYF. CDR3 sequence (DNA): TGCAGTGCCAGAGGAGACACCCCGGGCGGGGATGCGCAGTATTTT.

This rearrangement joins TRBV6-5 to TRBJ2-1; 9 nucleotides line up with TRBD1. The DNA end favors TRBJ2-7, so the J call may be wrong. The CDR3 runs 15 residues. Looked up from germline, CDR1 is MNHEY and CDR2 is SVGAGI. DNA for the CDR3: TGTGCCAGCAGTCCCGGACAGGGGCCCTACAATGAGCAGTACTTC. This codes for CASSPGQGPYNEQYF.

This clonotype was counted ten times or more. The genes are TRBV7-9 and TRBJ2-5; TRBD1 might be the D (8 bases). The CDR3 is 15 amino acids. V was trimmed by 0 bases and J by 5 bases, leaving 13 bases between them. Per the germline V gene, CDR1 is SEHNR and CDR2 is FQNEAQ (reference sequence). This CDR3 is CASSLADREGETQYF. DNA of the CDR3: TGTGCCAGCAGCTTAGCGGACAGGGAGGGCGAGACCCAGTACTTC.

Only a few counts were recorded for this clonotype. This rearrangement joins TRBV5-6 to TRBJ1-6, with 7 positions matching TRBD1. Losses at the gene ends were 5 bases for V and 6 bases for J; bases not matched to a gene: 8. Germline V gene sequence: CDR1 SGHDT, CDR2 YYEEEE. The CDR3 has 15 amino acids. The CDR3 DNA is TGTGCCAGCAGGAGAAGAGGGGGCTCTAATTCACCCCTCCACTTT. Translated: CASRRRGGSNSPLHF.

This clonotype was seen at least ten times. The chain recombines TRBV11-3 with TRBJ2-1; 15 nucleotides match TRBD2. Germline CDR1 and CDR2: SGHNT and YENEEA. This CDR3 contains 15 residues. V was pared by 0 bases and J by 10 bases, with 1 base of the junction left unmatched. CDR3: CASSLEGLAGGEQFF. The CDR3 DNA reads as TGTGCCAGCAGCTTAGAGGGACTAGCGGGGGGAGAGCAGTTCTTC.

This clonotype was found many times. V gene TRBV7-3 combines with J gene TRBJ1-1; D remains ambiguous. The CDR3 is 14 residues long. Germline lookup yields CDR1 SGHTA and CDR2 FQGTGA. V was clipped by 1 base and J by 4 bases, with 10 bases between them. CDR3 bases: TGTGCCAGCAGCTTAAACCCTCCGGCCACTGAAGCTTTCTTT. It specifies CASSLNPPATEAFF.

The table lists this clonotype with many counts. The rearrangement links TRBV20-1 to TRBJ2-7; D might be TRBD1 or TRBD2, each matching 6 bases. CDR3 size: 15 residues. The V end lost 0 bases, the J end lost 9 bases, and 21 bases lay between the germline ends. Per the germline V gene, CDR1 is DFQATT and CDR2 is SNEGSKA (reference sequence). The CDR3 reads CSARDQSGDGGWQYF. CDR3 coding DNA: TGCAGTGCTAGAGATCAGTCAGGGGATGGGGGGTGGCAGTACTTC.